The present T cell receptor beta chain was sequenced within a study of T cell responses to AZD1222 COVID-19 vaccine. Study conclusions and caveats: Unmutated variant regions are reportedly targeted by nearly half of spike-specific TCRs.

The table came from immunoSEQ multiplex PCR; TCRdb's copy has only in-frame clones and leaves some out. The table lists about 120,000 clones, about 90% of them singletons, with around 1.7% in the top ten. On this clone: Its target is not known.

Germline-derived CDR1 and CDR2 are SGHRS and YFSETQ. Trimming took 0 bases from V and 4 from J, leaving 10 bases between them. The CDR3 is 15 amino acids. This clonotype originated in an adult in good health. This specimen consisted of peripheral blood, obtained on day 0 of AZD1222 vaccination. This sequence joins TRBV5-1 and TRBJ2-2; maybe TRBD2 (5 bases). CDR3 sequence: CASSLGGRSTGELFF. In DNA, the CDR3 is TGCGCCAGCAGCTTGGGAGGGCGAAGCACCGGGGAGCTGTTTTTT.